This T cell receptor beta chain appears in the sequencing data of a study of early T cells in non-severe SARS-CoV-2 infection. This clonotype was seen many times. V dropped 3 bases and J dropped 4 bases, with 10 bases sitting between them. Germline V gene sequence: CDR1 MNHEY, CDR2 SVGEGT. The CDR3 runs to 15 residues. TCRdb re-called the 5' RACE reads through MiXCR, storing one row per CDR3 protein. The sample holds tens of thousands of distinct CDR3 sequences; over 5% are singletons and the top ten take 9.5% to 15%. The TCR originated in an adult who was a healthcare worker with PCR-confirmed SARS-CoV-2 infection or an uninfected control (not recorded which). Material: whole blood. V is TRBV6-2 or TRBV6-3 and J is TRBJ2-6; the D gene is possibly TRBD1 (6 bases). CDR3 in DNA: TGTGCCAGCAGTTATACAGGGCCAGGGGCCAACGTCCTGACTTTC. Encoded protein: CASSYTGPGANVLTF.